The entry below describes one TCR beta chain. Its cognate antigen has yet to be identified. Base-call qualities are not available, and no considerably larger clone is one nucleotide away. The source of the sample is a study of cytomegalovirus exposure and HLA in healthy donors (dated 2017 in TCRdb). With regard to the full study: An earlier analysis of about 530 of the donors reported 276 Gb of sequence data and 117 million unique TCR beta sequences obtained from about 200 million T cells. High-throughput TCR immunosequencing, statistical association of individual TCRs with disease status, and machine learning were combined to predict cytomegalovirus infection status. Among the approximately 400 genotyped donors, about 83% belonged to the genetic ancestry cluster associated with self-reported Caucasian donors. Typing coverage varied by locus: about 629-640 donors for A, B, C, DRB1 and DQB1; roughly 500 for DQA1; about 590 for DPA1; 400 to 480 for DPB1. A handful of DR-DQ haplotypes were handled as single units for association and clustering because linkage in the cohort was strong. All discovery cohort repertoires had been generated on a single sequencing platform. To decide whether each TCR beta V gene segment behaved as functional or pseudogenic, an earlier analysis of nearly 600 of the donors relied on high-throughput TCR beta sequencing. An early release that covered fewer than 800 HLA-typed donors contained approximately 300 gigabases of sequencing data and tens of millions of unique TCR sequences. Genome-wide SNP genotypes for about three fifths of the 666 donors were used in a later genetic analysis, which treated that subset as a discovery cohort. In addition to the first cohort of 666 subjects, a separate validation cohort of 130 or so different subjects was used. In a later analysis, previously published TCR beta repertoires from 550 to 750 donors were re-analyzed and high-resolution HLA genotyping was added so that TCR occurrence patterns could be studied. Among some 410 genotyped donors of the cohort, an average of approximately 240,000 unique TCR beta nucleotide sequences was sequenced per donor, of which about 18% were non-productive. The study was designed to test whether signatures of past pathogen exposure could be identified by cataloging public T cell receptors. HLA typing included class I and class II loci at four-digit resolution. In the later analysis, no new phenotypic data were used to find candidate immune exposures; instead, reliance was placed on TCR beta sequences and their occurrence across donors. The study used immunosequencing to profile the T cell repertoires of approximately 690 subjects and linked those repertoires to cytomegalovirus serostatus. Donor age, sex, ethnicity and CMV serostatus were compiled together with the repertoire data.

The method was the immunoSEQ multiplex PCR assay. For the multiplex PCR, a mixture combining 60 forward primers for TCR Vbeta segments and 13 reverse primers for TCR Jbeta segments was used. The CDR3 region of rearranged TCR beta genes was amplified from genomic DNA by a multiplex PCR assay. Amplified TCR beta libraries were sequenced as 87-base-pair reads on the Illumina HiSeq System. In the source study's methods: A later analysis tallied around 82 million unique TCR beta chains across the 666 repertoires, and approximately 11 million of those chains were shared by two or more donors. Raw reads were error-corrected and collapsed into unique sequences by a nearest-neighbor algorithm in which closely related sequences were merged to remove PCR and sequencing errors. CDR3 sequences were aligned to IMGT reference sequences to assign V, D and J gene segments. For a sequence to be retained, a match of at least six nucleotides to both a V gene segment and a J gene segment was required. Rearrangements were called productive when the CDR3 lacked stop codons and stayed in frame with V and J; all others were non-productive. CDR3 was defined by IMGT convention, running from the second conserved V-encoded cysteine to the conserved J-encoded phenylalanine. In an earlier analysis of some 550 of the donors, sequences lacking an unambiguous match to a single V gene segment were excluded. In an earlier analysis of around 600 of the donors, V segments were called functional above 56.7% productive rearrangements and were called segregating when the between-donor standard deviation exceeded 5%. A statistical classification framework was developed to diagnose cytomegalovirus status using the catalog of TCR beta chain sequences. In a later analysis, V and J genes were assigned by comparing TCR nucleotide sequences against IMGT/GENE-DB human TR gene sequences. A later analysis assigned CDR3 sequences and most-parsimonious VDJ recombination scenarios with the TCRdist pipeline. In a later analysis, every TCR beta chain was defined by the combination of its CDR3 amino acid sequence and its V-gene family, and reads without a unique V-gene family were dropped. As a way to deal with suspected cross-contamination and a sequencing artifact, a later analysis dropped hundreds of nucleotide sequences that were highly shared and had low generation probability. A later analysis calculated a clonal expansion index for each public chain from normalized within-repertoire ranks of inferred template counts. Generation probabilities in a later analysis came from a VDJ recombination model fitted to out-of-frame rearrangements, and those results were checked against IGoR. Hypergeometric tests were used in a later analysis to score TCR-TCR, TCR-HLA and TCR-CMV co-occurrence, with a repertoire-size bias correction applied to the TCR pairs. False discovery rates were estimated in a later analysis by permuting HLA or CMV assignments 20 times. In a later analysis, co-occurring TCRs were grouped using DBSCAN, with TCRdist sequence similarity added in when clustering inside HLA-allele-positive subsets. Repertoires with fewer than 30,000 or more than 120,000 public chains, plus five repertoires with anomalous nucleotide sharing, were excluded from co-occurrence clustering. TCRdb obtained this table from immuneACCESS and retained in-frame rearrangements with V and J assigned. These tables miss some clones; where compared with another copy, unresolved V genes account for less than half of the shortfall, and the remainder is unexplained. V, J and clone size are taken as reported in that table, and D and trimming were inferred from the DNA itself. The sample profile shows more than 70,000 clones; roughly 67% of them were found once. The ten largest clones capture less than 8.5% of the sample.

Trimming takes 3 bases from V and 8 bases from J, and the germline ends sit 10 bases apart. Sequences MNHEY (CDR1) and SMNVEV (CDR2) are obtained from the germline V gene (reference sequence). Spanning cysteine to phenylalanine, the CDR3 consists of 12 amino acids. Just the 36-base CDR3 DNA is kept, in frame starting at base 1. The cohort consisted of some 730 healthy bone marrow donors. Cohort members were all nominally healthy when sampled, although unrecorded immune exposures were likely present. The donor was CMV seropositive and was included in the group of almost 300 seropositive cohort members. Every donor gave a peripheral blood sample, and the peripheral blood mononuclear cells from that sample were used for TCR beta sequencing. Genomic DNA was extracted from the blood cell samples with the Qiagen DNeasy Blood Extraction Kit. The research as a whole found: The authors suggested that the approach could potentially be extended to other disease states and immunological phenotypes. Because the 87-base-pair reads could not distinguish some IMGT-functional V segments, including TRBV6-2 and TRBV6-3, those segments were excluded. Because counts were too low, seventeen rarely observed V segments, including chromosome 9 orphons, were left out of the earlier analysis of approximately 500 of the donors. A further reported finding was that TCR beta sequences accurately predicted the HLA-A and HLA-B alleles for most subjects in the first cohort. A later analysis found that HLA-associated TCR beta chains were more clonally expanded and had lower generation probabilities than equally common non-associated chains. Linkage disequilibrium might explain the correlated functional status among segregating V segments, but an unknown experimental factor could not be ruled out. In a later genetic analysis, a missense DCLRE1C variant was associated with V-gene and J-gene trimming of TCR beta chains, and the association was replicated in an independent cohort. According to a later analysis, TCR association rates differed among HLA loci, with DRB1 alleles showing the most associated TCRs and HLA-C alleles showing the fewest. Assigning TCR associations to individual alleles was difficult when HLA alleles, especially DR and DQ, strongly co-occurred. Specific HLA alleles were associated with roughly 16,000 TCR beta sequences at a false discovery rate of 0.05 in a later analysis. In vitro tests confirmed that a few of the cytomegalovirus-associated TCR beta chains recognize cytomegalovirus antigens. Immune exposure information for the cohort was limited to CMV serostatus. The cohort was sequenced for TCR beta chains only, and without alpha or paired-chain data the features that could be detected were limited. In a later genetic analysis, fewer N-insertions in productive TCRs were reported among donors in an Asian-associated ancestry cluster than the approximately 710-donor mean. Broadly in line with IMGT annotations, most TCR beta V segments showed up in productive rearrangements about 90% or about 30% of the time in an earlier analysis of 450 to 600 of the donors. According to a later analysis, most CMV-associated TCR beta chains appeared to be HLA-restricted, and the HLA associations seemed to be driven largely by CMV exposure. Sequencing depth was assumed to be roughly uniform across donors in the presence/absence analyses, though that assumption may not hold. Several of the top co-occurrence clusters appeared to be linked to parvovirus B19, influenza, CMV and Epstein-Barr virus, according to a later analysis. Most TCR sequences were seen in very few donors, while some public TCRs were found in many individuals. A cluster of highly shared sequence variants was judged likely to represent a technical artifact of the sequencing pipeline. Because HLA typing was missing for some donors at each locus, association tests included only the typed subset. Cytomegalovirus status was reported to be diagnosed by the classifier with high specificity and sensitivity in both the original and validation cohorts. The study listed 164 TCR beta chains as associated with cytomegalovirus.

The chain uses TRBV27 and TRBJ1-2, with the D gene uncertain. The sequence derives from a middle-aged man in good health and CMV-seropositive. The sample was PBMCs. The sequenced DNA is TGTGCCAGCAGTTTCTCTGGGGAGGGCTACACCTTC. Translated, it reads CASSFSGEGYTF.